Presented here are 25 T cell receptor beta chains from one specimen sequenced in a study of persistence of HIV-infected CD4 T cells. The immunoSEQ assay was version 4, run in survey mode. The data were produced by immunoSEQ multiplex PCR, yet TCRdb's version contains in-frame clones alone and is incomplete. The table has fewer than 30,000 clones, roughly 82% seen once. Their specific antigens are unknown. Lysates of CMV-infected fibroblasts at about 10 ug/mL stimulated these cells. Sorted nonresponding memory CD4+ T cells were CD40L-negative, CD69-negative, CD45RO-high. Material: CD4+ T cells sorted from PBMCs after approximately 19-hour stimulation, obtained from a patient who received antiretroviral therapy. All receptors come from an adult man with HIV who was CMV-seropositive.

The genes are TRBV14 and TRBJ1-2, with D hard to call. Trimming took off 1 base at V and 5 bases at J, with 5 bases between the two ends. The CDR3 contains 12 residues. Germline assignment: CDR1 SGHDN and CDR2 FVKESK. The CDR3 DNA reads TGTGCCAGCAGCCAAGCTCCATATGGCTACACCTTC. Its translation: CASSQAPYGYTF.

The CDR3 loop is CASSPTGLDGNQPQHF. The CDR3 region has the DNA TGCGCCAGCAGCCCCACGGGGCTCGACGGCAATCAGCCCCAGCATTTT. The gene calls are TRBV5-1 and TRBJ1-5, with D tentatively TRBD1 (5 bases). The germline V gene has CDR1 SGHRS and CDR2 YFSETQ. The CDR3 contains 16 residues. The ends were cut back, 4 bases at V and 2 bases at J, with 16 bases in the middle.

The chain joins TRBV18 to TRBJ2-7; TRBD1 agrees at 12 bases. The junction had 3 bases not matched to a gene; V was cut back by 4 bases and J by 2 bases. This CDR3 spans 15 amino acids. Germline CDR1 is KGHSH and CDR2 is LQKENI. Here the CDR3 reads CASSLGTGGTYEQYF. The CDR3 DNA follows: TGTGCCAGCTCACTTGGGACAGGGGGCACCTACGAGCAGTACTTC.

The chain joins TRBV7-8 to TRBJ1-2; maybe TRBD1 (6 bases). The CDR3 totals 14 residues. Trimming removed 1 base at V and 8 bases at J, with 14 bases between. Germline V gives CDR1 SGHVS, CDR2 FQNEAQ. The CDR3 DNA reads TGTGCCAGCAGCTTAGTCCGGGACAAGGGGGGCTACACCTTC. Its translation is CASSLVRDKGGYTF.

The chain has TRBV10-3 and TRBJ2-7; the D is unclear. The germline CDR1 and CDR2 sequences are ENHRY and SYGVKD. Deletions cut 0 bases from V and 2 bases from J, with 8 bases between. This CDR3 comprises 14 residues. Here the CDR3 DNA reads TGTGCCATCAGTGAGTCGTTTAGCACCTACGAGCAGTACTTC. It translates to CAISESFSTYEQYF.

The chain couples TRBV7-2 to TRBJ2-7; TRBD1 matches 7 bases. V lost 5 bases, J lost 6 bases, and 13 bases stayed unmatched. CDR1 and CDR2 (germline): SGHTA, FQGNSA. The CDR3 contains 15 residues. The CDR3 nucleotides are TGTGCCAGCAGCAACCGACAGGGTAGTTTCTCCGAGCAGTACTTC. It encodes CASSNRQGSFSEQYF.

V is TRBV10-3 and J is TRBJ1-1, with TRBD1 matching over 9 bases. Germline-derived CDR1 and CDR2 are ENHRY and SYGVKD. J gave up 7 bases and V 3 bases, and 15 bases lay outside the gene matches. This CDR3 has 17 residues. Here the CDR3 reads CAISDPGQGTTRIEAFF. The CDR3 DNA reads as TGTGCCATCAGTGACCCAGGACAGGGGACAACCCGGATTGAAGCTTTCTTT.

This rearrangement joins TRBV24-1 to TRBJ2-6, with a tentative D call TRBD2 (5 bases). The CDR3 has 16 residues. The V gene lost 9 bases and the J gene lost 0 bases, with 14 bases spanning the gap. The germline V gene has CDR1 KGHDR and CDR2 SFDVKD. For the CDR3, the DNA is TGTGCCACCGAGGAGGCAATTAACTCTGGGGCCAACGTCCTGACTTTC. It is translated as CATEEAINSGANVLTF.

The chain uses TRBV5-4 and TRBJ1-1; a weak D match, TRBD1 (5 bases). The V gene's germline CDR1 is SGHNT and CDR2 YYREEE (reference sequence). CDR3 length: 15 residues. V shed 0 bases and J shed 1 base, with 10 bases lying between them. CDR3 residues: CASSLVGQGNTEAFF. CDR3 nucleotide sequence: TGTGCCAGCAGCTTGGTAGGCCAGGGGAACACTGAAGCTTTCTTT.

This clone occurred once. This chain's CDR3 is CASSPSSSEAGELFF. CDR3 DNA: TGTGCCAGCTCACCCTCATCTTCGGAGGCCGGGGAGCTGTTTTTT. V gene TRBV18 combines with J gene TRBJ2-2, with D maybe TRBD2 (5 bases). The V end lost 3 bases, the J end lost 6 bases, and 14 bases lay between the germline ends. There are 15 residues in the CDR3. Germline CDR1 KGHSH, CDR2 LQKENI.

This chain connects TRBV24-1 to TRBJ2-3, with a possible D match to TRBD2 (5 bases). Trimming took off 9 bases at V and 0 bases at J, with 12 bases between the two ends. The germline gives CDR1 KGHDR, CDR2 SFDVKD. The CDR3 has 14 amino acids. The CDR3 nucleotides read TGTGCCACCCAGTTAACTAGTAGCACAGATACGCAGTATTTT. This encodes CATQLTSSTDTQYF.

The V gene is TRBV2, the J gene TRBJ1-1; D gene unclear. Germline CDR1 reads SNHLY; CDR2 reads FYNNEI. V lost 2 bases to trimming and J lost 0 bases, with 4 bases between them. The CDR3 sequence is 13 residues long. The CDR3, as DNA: TGTGCCAGCAGTGAACCCCTGAACACTGAAGCTTTCTTT. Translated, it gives CASSEPLNTEAFF.

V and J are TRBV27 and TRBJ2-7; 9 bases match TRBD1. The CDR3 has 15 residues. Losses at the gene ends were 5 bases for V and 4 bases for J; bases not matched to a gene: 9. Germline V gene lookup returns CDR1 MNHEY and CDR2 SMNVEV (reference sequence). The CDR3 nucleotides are TGTGCCAGCAGTATCAACAGGGGGCGCGGGTACGAGCAGTACTTC. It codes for CASSINRGRGYEQYF.

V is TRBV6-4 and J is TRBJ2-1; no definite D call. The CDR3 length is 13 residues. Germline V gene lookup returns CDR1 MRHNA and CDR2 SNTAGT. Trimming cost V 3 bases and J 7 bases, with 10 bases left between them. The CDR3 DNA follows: TGTGCCAGCAGTGATGAAGGTGGGAATGAGCAGTTCTTC. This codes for CASSDEGGNEQFF.

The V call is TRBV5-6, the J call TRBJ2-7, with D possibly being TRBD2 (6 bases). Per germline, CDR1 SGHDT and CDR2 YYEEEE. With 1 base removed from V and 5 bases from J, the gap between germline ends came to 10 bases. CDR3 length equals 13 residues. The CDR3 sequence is CASSLLGGNEQYF. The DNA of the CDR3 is TGTGCCAGCAGCTTGTTAGGAGGGAACGAGCAGTACTTC.

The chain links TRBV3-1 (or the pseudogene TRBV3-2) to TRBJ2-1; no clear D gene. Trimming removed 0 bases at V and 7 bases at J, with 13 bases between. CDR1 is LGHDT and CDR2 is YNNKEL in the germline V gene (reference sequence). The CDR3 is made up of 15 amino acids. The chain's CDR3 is CASSQDYRSRNEQFF. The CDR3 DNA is TGTGCCAGCAGCCAAGATTATAGGTCTCGGAATGAGCAGTTCTTC.

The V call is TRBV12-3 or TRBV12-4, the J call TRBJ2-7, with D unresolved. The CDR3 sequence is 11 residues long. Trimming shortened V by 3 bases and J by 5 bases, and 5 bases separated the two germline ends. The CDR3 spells CASSFRDEQYF. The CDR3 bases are TGTGCCAGCAGTTTTCGTGACGAGCAGTACTTC.

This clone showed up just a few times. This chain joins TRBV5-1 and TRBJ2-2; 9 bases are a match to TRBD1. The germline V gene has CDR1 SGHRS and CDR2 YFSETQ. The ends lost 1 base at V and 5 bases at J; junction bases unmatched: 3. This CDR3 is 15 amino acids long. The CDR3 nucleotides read TGCGCCAGCAGCTTGACGGGACAGGGAACCGGGGAGCTGTTTTTT. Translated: CASSLTGQGTGELFF. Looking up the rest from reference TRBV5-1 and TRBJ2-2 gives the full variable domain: KAGVTQTPRYLIKTRGQQVTLSCSPISGHRSVSWYQQTPGQGLQFLFEYFSETQRNKGNFPGRFSGRQFSNSRSEMNVSTLELGDSALYLCASSLTGQGTGELFFGEGSRLTVL.

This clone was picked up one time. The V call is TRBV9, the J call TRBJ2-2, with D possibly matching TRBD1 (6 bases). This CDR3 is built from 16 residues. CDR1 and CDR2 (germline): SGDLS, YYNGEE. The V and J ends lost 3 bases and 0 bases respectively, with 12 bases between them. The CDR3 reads CASSAQGRANTGELFF. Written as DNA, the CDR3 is TGTGCCAGCAGCGCTCAGGGGCGCGCGAACACCGGGGAGCTGTTTTTT.

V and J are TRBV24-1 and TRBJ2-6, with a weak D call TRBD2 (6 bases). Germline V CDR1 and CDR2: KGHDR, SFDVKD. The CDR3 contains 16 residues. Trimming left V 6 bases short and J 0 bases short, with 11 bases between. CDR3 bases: TGTGCCACCAGTACCTCGGGGGTCTCTGGGGCCAACGTCCTGACTTTC. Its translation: CATSTSGVSGANVLTF.

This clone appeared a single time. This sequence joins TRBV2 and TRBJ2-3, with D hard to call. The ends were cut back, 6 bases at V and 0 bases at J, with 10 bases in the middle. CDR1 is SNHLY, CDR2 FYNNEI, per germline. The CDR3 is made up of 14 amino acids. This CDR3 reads CASRDHTSTDTQYF. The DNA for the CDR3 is TGTGCCAGCAGGGACCACACTAGCACAGATACGCAGTATTTT.

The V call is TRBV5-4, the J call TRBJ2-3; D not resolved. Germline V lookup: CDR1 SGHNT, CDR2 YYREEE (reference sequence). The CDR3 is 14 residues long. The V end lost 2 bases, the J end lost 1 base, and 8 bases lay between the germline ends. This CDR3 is CASSFERGTDTQYF. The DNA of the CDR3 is TGTGCCAGCAGCTTCGAGCGTGGCACAGATACGCAGTATTTT.

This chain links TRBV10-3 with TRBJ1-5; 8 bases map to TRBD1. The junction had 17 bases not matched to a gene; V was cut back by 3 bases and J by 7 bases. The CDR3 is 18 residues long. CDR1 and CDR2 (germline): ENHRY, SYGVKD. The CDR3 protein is CAISDPSRGQGEGQPQHF. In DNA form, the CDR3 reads TGTGCCATCAGTGACCCAAGCCGCGGACAGGGCGAAGGACAGCCCCAGCATTTT.

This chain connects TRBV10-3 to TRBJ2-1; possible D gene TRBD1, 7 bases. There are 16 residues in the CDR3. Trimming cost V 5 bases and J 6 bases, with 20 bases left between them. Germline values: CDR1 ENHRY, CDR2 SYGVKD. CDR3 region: CAISTSGGGASNEQFF. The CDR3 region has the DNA TGTGCCATCAGTACCTCCGGAGGGGGCGCATCCAATGAGCAGTTCTTC.

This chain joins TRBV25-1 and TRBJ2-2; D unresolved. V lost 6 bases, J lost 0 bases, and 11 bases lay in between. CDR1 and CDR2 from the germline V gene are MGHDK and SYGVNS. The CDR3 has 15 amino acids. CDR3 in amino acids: CASRTGPSNTGELFF. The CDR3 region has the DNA TGTGCCAGCAGAACCGGGCCCTCGAACACCGGGGAGCTGTTTTTT.